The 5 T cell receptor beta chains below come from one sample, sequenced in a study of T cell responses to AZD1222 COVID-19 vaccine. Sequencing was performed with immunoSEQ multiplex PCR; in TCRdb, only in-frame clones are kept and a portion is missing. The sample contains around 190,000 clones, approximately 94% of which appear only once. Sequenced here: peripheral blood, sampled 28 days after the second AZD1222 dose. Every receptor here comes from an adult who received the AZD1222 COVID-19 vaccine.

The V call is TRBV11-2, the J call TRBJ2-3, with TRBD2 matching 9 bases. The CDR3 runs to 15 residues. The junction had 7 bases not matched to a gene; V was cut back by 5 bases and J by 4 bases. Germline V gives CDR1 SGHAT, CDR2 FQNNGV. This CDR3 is CASSRRAGGPDTQYF. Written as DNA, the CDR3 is TGTGCCAGCAGCCGACGAGCGGGAGGCCCAGATACGCAGTATTTT. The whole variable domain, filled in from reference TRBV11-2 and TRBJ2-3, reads EAGVAQSPRYKIIEKRQSVAFWCNPISGHATLYWYQQILGQGPKLLIQFQNNGVVDDSQLPKDRFSAERLKGVDSTLKIQPAKLEDSAVYLCASSRRAGGPDTQYFGPGTRLTVL.

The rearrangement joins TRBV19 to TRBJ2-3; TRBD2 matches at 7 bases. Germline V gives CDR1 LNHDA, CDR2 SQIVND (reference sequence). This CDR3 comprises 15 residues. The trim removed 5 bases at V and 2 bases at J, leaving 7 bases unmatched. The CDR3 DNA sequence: TGTGCCAGTAGTCTCAGACTAGCCCCCACAGATACGCAGTATTTT. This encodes CASSLRLAPTDTQYF. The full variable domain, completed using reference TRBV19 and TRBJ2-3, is DGGITQSPKYLFRKEGQNVTLSCEQNLNHDAMYWYRQDPGQGLRLIYYSQIVNDFQKGDIAEGYSVSREKKESFPLTVTSAQKNPTAFYLCASSLRLAPTDTQYFGPGTRLTVL.

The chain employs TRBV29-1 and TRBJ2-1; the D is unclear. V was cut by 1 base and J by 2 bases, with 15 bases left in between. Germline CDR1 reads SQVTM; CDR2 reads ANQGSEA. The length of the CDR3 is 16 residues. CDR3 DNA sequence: TGCAGCGTTGAAGGGACCCGCATCGGACCCTACAATGAGCAGTTCTTC. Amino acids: CSVEGTRIGPYNEQFF.

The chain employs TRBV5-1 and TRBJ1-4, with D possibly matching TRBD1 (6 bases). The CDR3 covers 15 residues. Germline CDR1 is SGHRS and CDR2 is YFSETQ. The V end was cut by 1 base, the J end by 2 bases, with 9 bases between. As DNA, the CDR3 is TGCGCCAGCAGCTTGCTTGGACAGACTAATGAAAAACTGTTTTTT. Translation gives CASSLLGQTNEKLFF. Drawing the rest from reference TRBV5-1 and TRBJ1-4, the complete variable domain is KAGVTQTPRYLIKTRGQQVTLSCSPISGHRSVSWYQQTPGQGLQFLFEYFSETQRNKGNFPGRFSGRQFSNSRSEMNVSTLELGDSALYLCASSLLGQTNEKLFFGSGTQLSVL.

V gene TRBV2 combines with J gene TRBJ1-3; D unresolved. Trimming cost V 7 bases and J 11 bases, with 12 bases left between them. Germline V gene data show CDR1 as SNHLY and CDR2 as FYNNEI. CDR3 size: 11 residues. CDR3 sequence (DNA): TGTGCCAGCACCCAGAGCGAGGCCATATATTTT. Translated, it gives CASTQSEAIYF.